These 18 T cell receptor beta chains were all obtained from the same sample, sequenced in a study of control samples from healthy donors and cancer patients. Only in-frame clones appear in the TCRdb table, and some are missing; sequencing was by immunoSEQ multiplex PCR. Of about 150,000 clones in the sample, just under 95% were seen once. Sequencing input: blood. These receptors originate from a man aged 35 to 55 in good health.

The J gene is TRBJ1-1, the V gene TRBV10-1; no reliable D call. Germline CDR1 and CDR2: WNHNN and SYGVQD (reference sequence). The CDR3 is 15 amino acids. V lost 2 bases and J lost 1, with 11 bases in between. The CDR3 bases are TGCGCCAGCAGTGAGGGGTTCAGGACGAACACTGAAGCTTTCTTT. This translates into CASSEGFRTNTEAFF.

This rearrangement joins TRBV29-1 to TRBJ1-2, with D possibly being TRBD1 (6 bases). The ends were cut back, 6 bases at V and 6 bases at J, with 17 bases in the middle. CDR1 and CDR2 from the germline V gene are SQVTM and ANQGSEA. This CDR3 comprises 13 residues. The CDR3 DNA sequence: TGCAGCGTGATAGACAGGACACTAAATGGCTACACCTTC. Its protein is CSVIDRTLNGYTF. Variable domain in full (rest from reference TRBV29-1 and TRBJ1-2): SAVISQKPSRDICQRGTSLTIQCQVDSQVTMMFWYRQQPGQSLTLIATANQGSEATYESGFVIDKFPISRPNLTFSTLTVSNMSPEDSSIYLCSVIDRTLNGYTFGSGTRLTVV.

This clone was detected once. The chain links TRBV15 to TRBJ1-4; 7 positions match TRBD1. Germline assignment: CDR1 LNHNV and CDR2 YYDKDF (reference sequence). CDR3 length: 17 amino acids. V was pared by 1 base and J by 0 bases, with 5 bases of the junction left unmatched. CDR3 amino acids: CATSRGGTAATNEKLFF. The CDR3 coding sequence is TGTGCCACCAGCAGAGGGGGGACAGCCGCAACTAATGAAAAACTGTTTTTT.

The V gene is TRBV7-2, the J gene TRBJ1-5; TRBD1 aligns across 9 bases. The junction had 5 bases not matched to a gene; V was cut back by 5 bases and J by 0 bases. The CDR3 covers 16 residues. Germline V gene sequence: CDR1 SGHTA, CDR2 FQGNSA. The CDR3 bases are TGTGCCAGCAGCACGGACAGGGGACTTAGCAATCAGCCCCAGCATTTT. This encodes CASSTDRGLSNQPQHF.

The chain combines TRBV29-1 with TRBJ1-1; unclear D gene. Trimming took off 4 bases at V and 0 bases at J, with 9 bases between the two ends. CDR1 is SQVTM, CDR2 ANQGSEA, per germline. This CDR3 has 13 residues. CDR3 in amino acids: CSVVDTMNTEAFF. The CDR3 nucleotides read TGCAGCGTTGTCGACACGATGAACACTGAAGCTTTCTTT.

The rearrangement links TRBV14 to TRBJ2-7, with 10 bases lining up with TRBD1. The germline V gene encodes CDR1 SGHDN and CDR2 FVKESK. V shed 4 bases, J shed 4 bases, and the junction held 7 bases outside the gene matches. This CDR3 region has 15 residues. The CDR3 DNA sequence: TGTGCCAGCAGCCCACCGGGACAGGGGTTATACGAGCAGTACTTC. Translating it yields CASSPPGQGLYEQYF.

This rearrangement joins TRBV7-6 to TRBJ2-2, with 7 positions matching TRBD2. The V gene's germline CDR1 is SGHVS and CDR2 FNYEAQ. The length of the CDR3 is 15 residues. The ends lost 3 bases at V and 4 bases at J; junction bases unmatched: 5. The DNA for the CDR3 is TGTGCCAGCAGCTTGACCTGGGGGGGCACCGGGGAGCTGTTTTTT. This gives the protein CASSLTWGGTGELFF. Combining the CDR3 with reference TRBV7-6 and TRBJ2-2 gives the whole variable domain GAGVSQSPRYKVTKRGQDVALRCDPISGHVSLYWYRQALGQGPEFLTYFNYEAQQDKSGLPNDRFSAERPEGSISTLTIQRTEQRDSAMYRCASSLTWGGTGELFFGEGSRLTVL.

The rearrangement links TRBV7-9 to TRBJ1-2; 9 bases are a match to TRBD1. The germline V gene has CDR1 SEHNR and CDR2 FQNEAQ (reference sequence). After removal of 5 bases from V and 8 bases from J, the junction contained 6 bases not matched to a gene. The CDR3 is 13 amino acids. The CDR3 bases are TGTGCCAGCAGCCAACCGGGACAGGGCGGCTACACCTTC. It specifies CASSQPGQGGYTF.

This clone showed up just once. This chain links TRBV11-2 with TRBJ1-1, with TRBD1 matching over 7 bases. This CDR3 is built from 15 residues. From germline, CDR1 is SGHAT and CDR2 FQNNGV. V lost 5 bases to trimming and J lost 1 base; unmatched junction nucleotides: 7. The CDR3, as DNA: TGTGCCAGCAGCCTGGGGACAGTCCCGAACACTGAAGCTTTCTTT. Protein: CASSLGTVPNTEAFF.

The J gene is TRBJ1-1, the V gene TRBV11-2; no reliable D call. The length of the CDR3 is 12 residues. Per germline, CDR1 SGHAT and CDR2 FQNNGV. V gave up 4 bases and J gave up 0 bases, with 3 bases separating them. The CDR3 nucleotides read TGTGCCAGCAGCTCGGTGAACACTGAAGCTTTCTTT. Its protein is CASSSVNTEAFF.

The CDR3 DNA follows: TGTGCCAGCAGTTACTCGACTCCCGTCCTTACTGAAGCTTTCTTT. Residues: CASSYSTPVLTEAFF. J is TRBJ1-1 and V is TRBV6-5; D is undetermined. There are 15 residues in the CDR3. The germline gives CDR1 MNHEY, CDR2 SVGAGI. V lost 0 bases to trimming and J lost 5 bases, with 13 bases between them.

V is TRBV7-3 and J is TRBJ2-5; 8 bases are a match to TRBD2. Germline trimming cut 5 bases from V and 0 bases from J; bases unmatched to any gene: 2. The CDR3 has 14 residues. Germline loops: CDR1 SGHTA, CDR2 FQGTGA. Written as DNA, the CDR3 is TGTGCCAGCAGCCTAGCGGGCAACCAAGAGACCCAGTACTTC. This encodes CASSLAGNQETQYF.

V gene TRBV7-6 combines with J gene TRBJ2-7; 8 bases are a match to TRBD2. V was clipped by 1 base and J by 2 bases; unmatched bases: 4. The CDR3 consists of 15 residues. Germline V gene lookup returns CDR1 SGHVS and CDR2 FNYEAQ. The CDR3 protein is CASSLEAGGTYEQYF. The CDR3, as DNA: TGTGCCAGCAGCTTAGAGGCGGGGGGAACCTACGAGCAGTACTTC.

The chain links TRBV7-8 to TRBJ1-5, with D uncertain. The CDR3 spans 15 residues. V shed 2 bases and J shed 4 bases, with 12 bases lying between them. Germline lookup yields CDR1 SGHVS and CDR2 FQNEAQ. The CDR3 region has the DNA TGTGCCAGCAGCTTAAACGGGGTTGGAAATCAGCCCCAGCATTTT. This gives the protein CASSLNGVGNQPQHF.

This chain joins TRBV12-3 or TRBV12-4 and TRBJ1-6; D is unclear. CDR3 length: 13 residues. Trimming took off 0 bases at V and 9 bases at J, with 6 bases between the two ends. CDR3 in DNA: TGTGCCAGCAGTTTAGCCGACCGTTCACCCCTCCACTTT. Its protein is CASSLADRSPLHF.

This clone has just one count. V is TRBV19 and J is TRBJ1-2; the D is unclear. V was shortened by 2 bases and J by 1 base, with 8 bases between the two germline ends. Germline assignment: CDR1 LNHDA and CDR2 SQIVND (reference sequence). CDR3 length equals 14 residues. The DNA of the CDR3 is TGTGCCAGTAGTATAAGGGCCGGTAACTATGGCTACACCTTC. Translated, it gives CASSIRAGNYGYTF.

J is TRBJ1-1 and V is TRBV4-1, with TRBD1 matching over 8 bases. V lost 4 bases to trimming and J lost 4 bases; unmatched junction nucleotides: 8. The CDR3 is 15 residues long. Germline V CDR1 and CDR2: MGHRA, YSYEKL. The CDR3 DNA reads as TGCGCCAGCAGCCGAAGACAGGGGAGGAGCACTGAAGCTTTCTTT. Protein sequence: CASSRRQGRSTEAFF.

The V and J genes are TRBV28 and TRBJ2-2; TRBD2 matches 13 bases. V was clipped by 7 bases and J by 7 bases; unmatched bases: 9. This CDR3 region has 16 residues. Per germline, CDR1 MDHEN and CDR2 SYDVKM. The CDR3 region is CASIRGLAGKDGELFF. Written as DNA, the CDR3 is TGTGCCAGCATCCGGGGACTAGCGGGGAAGGACGGGGAGCTGTTTTTT.